What follows is one T cell receptor (beta chain) and its context. Its specific antigen is unknown. Base qualities are missing; no much larger clone stands one base away. CDR1 MNHEY and CDR2 SVGAGI were looked up in the germline V gene. The CDR3 holds 14 amino acids from the cysteine to the phenylalanine. Here the CDR3 DNA is all that survives: 42 bases in frame from base 1. Trimmed from V: 0 bases; trimmed from J: 4 bases; junction bases lacking a gene match: 0. Genomic DNA was isolated using the Qiagen DNeasy kit from unsorted PBMCs as well as from negatively selected CD4+ and CD8+ fractions. Using primers that anneal to V and J segments, immunoSEQ multiplex PCR amplified the TCR beta CDR3 regions. A synthetic immune receptor repertoire was used to minimize amplification bias, and remaining bias was computationally removed after sequencing. As for the authors' bioinformatics: Custom Python scripts were used to quantify repertoire diversity as the Shannon entropy index. Unsorted, CD4+ and CD8+ repertoires were analyzed separately, except for combined analyses in which CD4+ and CD8+ sequences were merged in silico. A clone counted as expanded when the clone's frequency after treatment rose at least 2-fold relative to C1D1, and clones undetected at baseline were given a pseudocount of 0.5. Clones with 0 or 1 copy at C1D1 were classified as singleton clones, and clones with 2 or more copies were classified as non-singleton clones. Clones expanded in unsorted samples were assigned a CD4+, CD8+ or unknown annotation through matching of protein sequences in sorted samples from the same patient. Wilcoxon tests were applied to paired samples to test diversity changes from C1D1 to C4D1. Here the immuneACCESS table is served through TCRdb, limited to in-frame sequences with V and J called. Missing clones are a known gap in these copies; in checked studies unresolved V genes cover under half, and the rest lacks a known reason. Clonal size and the V and J genes are those of that table, whereas D and trimming came from the DNA. This sample holds approximately 89,000 clones; 83% were observed only once. Over 15% of the sample goes to the ten largest clones.

The sample is drawn from a study of PD-1 blockade in classical Hodgkin lymphoma (dated by TCRdb to between 2020 and 2021). Describing the broader study: Nivolumab dosing was 3 mg/kg intravenously every 2 weeks, continuing until either disease progression or unacceptable toxicity. The study used CyTOF and TCR beta sequencing to define a peripheral blood immune signature of response to PD-1 blockade in classical Hodgkin lymphoma. The paper as a whole reports these results and caveats: Only a single clinical trial cohort was studied, and what caused the repertoire differences, possibly disease activity or prior therapy, remained undefined. A significant rise by C4D1 was seen in CD4+ but not CD8+ TCR diversity (p=0.0027 vs p=0.16), with the rise being most apparent in complete responders (p=0.02). Newly diagnosed patients were reported to have lower baseline TCR diversity than healthy donors, and relapsed/refractory patients were reported to have lower baseline TCR diversity still. Diversity was lower in patients who began nivolumab less than 1 year after ASCT, so these patients were left out of later analyses to avoid confounding by immune reconstitution. Trial patients achieving complete response had baseline diversity similar to newly diagnosed patients, whereas partial responders and progressors had significantly lower diversity.

The sample's time point label, in plain terms: cycle 4 day 1 (C4D1), after more than five weeks of nivolumab. Every trial patient had relapsed after autologous stem cell transplantation, and cohorts A, B and C differed in prior brentuximab vedotin exposure. A total of under 70 patients with relapsed/refractory classical Hodgkin lymphoma made up the trial cohort, and each patient's best overall response was complete response, partial response or progressive disease. In the multi-cohort phase II CheckMate 205 trial, trial patients received single-agent nivolumab. An independent review committee assessed best overall response using the 2007 International Working Group response criteria. PBMCs from the trial were collected at three points: immediately before nivolumab initiation (C1D1), and during therapy at cycle 2 day 1 and cycle 4 day 1. After peripheral blood was drawn into 8 mL Vacutainer Cell Preparation Tubes, PBMCs were isolated by centrifugation and then cryopreserved.

This TCR was sampled from a human donor with classical Hodgkin lymphoma. The V and J genes are TRBV6-5 and TRBJ2-5; TRBD1 agrees with 9 junctional bases. Sequencing was performed on peripheral blood mononuclear cells (PBMCs), taken before the fourth cycle of nivolumab. The DNA sequence is given as TGTGCCAGCAGTTACTCGGGACAGGGAGAGACCCAGTACTTC. The resulting protein is CASSYSGQGETQYF.